This passage covers 13 T cell receptor beta chains from one sample sequenced in a study of chemoradiotherapy in HPV16-positive cancers. The repertoire was sequenced with immunoSEQ multiplex PCR; TCRdb's copy has only in-frame clones and lacks some. This sample carries roughly 8,300 clones, approximately 81% of them seen once, and the ten largest clones take over 30%. Sequences were derived from tumor tissue, sampled from a patient who underwent chemoradiotherapy. These receptors came from a human donor with HPV-associated anogenital cancer.

The chain couples TRBV11-2 to TRBJ1-6; possibly TRBD1 for D (5 bases). V was pared by 0 bases and J by 6 bases, with 9 bases between. The CDR3 runs 15 residues. Looked up from germline, CDR1 is SGHAT and CDR2 is FQNNGV. The CDR3 spells CASSLDLGRNSPLHF. CDR3 sequence (DNA): TGTGCCAGCAGCTTAGATTTGGGGCGTAATTCACCCCTCCACTTT.

This clone was observed a handful of times. V is TRBV27 and J is TRBJ2-7; the D is unclear. CDR1 is MNHEY and CDR2 is SMNVEV in the germline V gene (reference sequence). This CDR3 spans 9 amino acids. Trimming removed 8 bases from V and 5 bases from J, with 4 bases in between. The CDR3 sequence is CASPHEQYF. The CDR3, as DNA: TGTGCCAGCCCGCACGAGCAGTACTTC.

The rearrangement uses TRBV5-4 and TRBJ1-1; D uncertain. V was trimmed by 4 bases and J by 0 bases, leaving 10 bases between them. The CDR3 consists of 14 residues. Germline values: CDR1 SGHNT, CDR2 YYREEE (reference sequence). The CDR3 here is CASSRRVLNTEAFF. In DNA, the CDR3 is TGTGCCAGCAGCCGTAGGGTTCTGAACACTGAAGCTTTCTTT.

The rearrangement links TRBV7-9 to TRBJ1-2; the D is unclear. Germline V CDR1 and CDR2: SEHNR, FQNEAQ (reference sequence). The germline V and J ends were trimmed by 2 bases and 8 bases, with 9 bases remaining between them. The CDR3 consists of 12 residues. CDR3 sequence reads: CASSLTEDGYTF. The CDR3, as DNA: TGTGCCAGCAGCTTAACAGAGGACGGCTACACCTTC.

This chain connects TRBV6-5 to TRBJ1-4; D perhaps matches TRBD1 (5 bases). Germline CDR1 is MNHEY and CDR2 is SVGAGI. This CDR3 has 11 amino acids. V lost 10 bases to trimming and J lost 6 bases, with 9 bases between them. The CDR3 DNA sequence: TGTGCCACCGGGGGGTATGAAAAACTGTTTTTT. Translation: CATGGYEKLFF.

This chain joins TRBV28 and TRBJ1-1, with D tentatively TRBD1 (5 bases). The CDR3 is made up of 17 amino acids. Germline values: CDR1 MDHEN, CDR2 SYDVKM. The V and J ends lost 0 bases and 0 bases respectively, with 14 bases between them. CDR3 residues: CASSLWGTVVLNTEAFF. CDR3 DNA sequence: TGTGCCAGCAGTTTATGGGGGACGGTGGTCTTGAACACTGAAGCTTTCTTT.

The CDR3 bases are TGCAGCGTTGAAGGGCTCTCGGAAGCTTTCTTT. Translation gives CSVEGLSEAFF. J is TRBJ1-1 and V is TRBV29-1; D call uncertain. Trimming took off 1 base at V and 8 bases at J, with 8 bases between the two ends. This CDR3 contains 11 residues. From germline, CDR1 is SQVTM and CDR2 ANQGSEA.

The chain uses TRBV9 and TRBJ2-7; TRBD2 agrees at 7 bases. V gave up 5 bases and J gave up 1 base; unmatched junction bases: 12. The CDR3 contains 16 residues. Per germline, CDR1 SGDLS and CDR2 YYNGEE. CDR3 amino acids: CASSHGGFAGSYEQYF. In DNA form, the CDR3 reads TGTGCCAGCAGTCACGGGGGGTTCGCGGGATCCTACGAGCAGTACTTC.

V is TRBV7-2 and J is TRBJ2-1; D possibly uses TRBD1 or TRBD2 (5 bases each). The CDR3 is made up of 14 amino acids. Trimming took off 2 bases at V and 9 bases at J, with 14 bases between the two ends. CDR1 is SGHTA, CDR2 FQGNSA, per germline. CDR3 sequence (DNA): TGTGCCAGCAGCTTATCCGGACCCGGGGCTGAGCAGTTCTTC. This encodes CASSLSGPGAEQFF. The variable domain in full, with the rest retrieved from reference TRBV7-2 and TRBJ2-1, is GAGVSQSPSNKVTEKGKDVELRCDPISGHTALYWYRQSLGQGLEFLIYFQGNSAPDKSGLPSDRFSAERTGGSVSTLTIQRTQQEDSAVYLCASSLSGPGAEQFFGPGTRLTVL.

Only a few counts were recorded for this clone. The rearrangement links TRBV30 to TRBJ2-5; D call uncertain. Germline CDR1 is GTSNPN and CDR2 is SVGIG (reference sequence). V was cut by 0 bases and J by 5 bases, with 10 bases left in between. The CDR3 sequence is 13 residues long. CDR3 sequence (DNA): TGTGCCTGGAGTGTAAACTCGCGGGAGACCCAGTACTTC. Residues: CAWSVNSRETQYF.

The CDR3 loop is CASSLGLGKNEQFF. The CDR3 DNA follows: TGTGCCAGCAGCCTGGGGCTCGGAAAAAATGAGCAGTTCTTC. The V gene is TRBV6-6, the J gene TRBJ2-1; a weak D match, TRBD1 (5 bases). The CDR3 extends over 14 amino acids. V was cut by 6 bases and J by 7 bases, with 16 bases left in between. CDR1 is MNHNY and CDR2 is SVGAGI in the germline V gene (reference sequence).

The chain links TRBV9 to TRBJ2-1; 7 bases line up with TRBD2. From germline, CDR1 is SGDLS and CDR2 YYNGEE. Trimming took 3 bases from V and 8 from J; bases not matched to a gene: 14. The CDR3 runs 16 residues. Here the CDR3 reads CASSESGGGRPHEQFF. CDR3 nucleotides: TGTGCCAGCAGCGAGTCGGGTGGCGGGAGACCCCATGAGCAGTTCTTC.

The genes are TRBV5-1 and TRBJ2-3; D is uncertain. Germline assignment: CDR1 SGHRS and CDR2 YFSETQ. The V and J ends lost 0 bases and 3 bases respectively, with 2 bases between them. The CDR3 covers 12 residues. DNA of the CDR3: TGCGCCAGCAGCTTGGATACAGATACGCAGTATTTT. This sequence encodes CASSLDTDTQYF.